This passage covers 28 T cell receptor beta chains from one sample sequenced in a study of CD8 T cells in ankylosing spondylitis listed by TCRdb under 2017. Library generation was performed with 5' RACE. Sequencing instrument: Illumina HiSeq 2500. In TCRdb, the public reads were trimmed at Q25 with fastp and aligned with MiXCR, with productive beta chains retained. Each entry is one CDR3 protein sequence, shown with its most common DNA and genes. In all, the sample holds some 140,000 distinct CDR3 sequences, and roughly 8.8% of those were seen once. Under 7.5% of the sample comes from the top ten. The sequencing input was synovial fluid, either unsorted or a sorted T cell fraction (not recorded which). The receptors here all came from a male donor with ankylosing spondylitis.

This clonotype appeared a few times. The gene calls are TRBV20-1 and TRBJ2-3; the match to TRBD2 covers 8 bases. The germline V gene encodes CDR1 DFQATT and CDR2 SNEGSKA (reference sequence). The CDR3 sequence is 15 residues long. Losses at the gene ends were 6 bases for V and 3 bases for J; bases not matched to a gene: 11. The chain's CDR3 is CSAYQRGMITDTQYF. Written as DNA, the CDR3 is TGCAGTGCCTACCAGCGGGGGATGATAACAGATACGCAGTATTTT.

The CDR3 region is CSARNARDQPDTQYF. CDR3 sequence (DNA): TGCAGTGCTAGAAATGCCAGGGACCAGCCAGATACGCAGTATTTT. The rearrangement links TRBV20-1 to TRBJ2-3; tentatively, D is TRBD1 or TRBD2 (5 bases each). Germline values: CDR1 DFQATT, CDR2 SNEGSKA (reference sequence). The CDR3 is 15 residues long. Trimming took 2 bases from V and 4 from J, leaving 16 bases between them.

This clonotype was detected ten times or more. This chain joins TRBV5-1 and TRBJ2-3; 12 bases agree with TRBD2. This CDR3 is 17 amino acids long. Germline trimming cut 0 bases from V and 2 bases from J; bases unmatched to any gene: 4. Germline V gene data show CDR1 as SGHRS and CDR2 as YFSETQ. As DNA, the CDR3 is TGCGCCAGCAGCTTGGGGCGGACTAGCGGGAACACAGATACGCAGTATTTT. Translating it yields CASSLGRTSGNTDTQYF.

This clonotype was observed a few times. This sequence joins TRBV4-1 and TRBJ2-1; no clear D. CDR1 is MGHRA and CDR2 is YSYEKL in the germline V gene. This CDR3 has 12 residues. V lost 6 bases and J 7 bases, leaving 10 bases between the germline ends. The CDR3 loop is CASRGILNEQFF. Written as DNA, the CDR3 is TGCGCCAGCAGGGGAATTTTAAATGAGCAGTTCTTC.

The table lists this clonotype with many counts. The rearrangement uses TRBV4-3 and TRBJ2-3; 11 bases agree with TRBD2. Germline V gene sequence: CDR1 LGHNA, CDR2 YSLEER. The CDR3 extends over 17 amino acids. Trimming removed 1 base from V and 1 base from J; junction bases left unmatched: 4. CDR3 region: CASSQGGTSGRTDTQYF. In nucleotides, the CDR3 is TGCGCCAGCAGCCAAGGCGGGACTAGCGGACGCACAGATACGCAGTATTTT.

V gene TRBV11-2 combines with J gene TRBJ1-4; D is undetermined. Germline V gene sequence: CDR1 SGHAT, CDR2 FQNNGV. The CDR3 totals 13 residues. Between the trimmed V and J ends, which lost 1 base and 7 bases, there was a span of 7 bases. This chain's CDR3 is CASSLAQSEKLFF. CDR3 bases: TGTGCCAGCAGCTTAGCTCAAAGTGAAAAACTGTTTTTT.

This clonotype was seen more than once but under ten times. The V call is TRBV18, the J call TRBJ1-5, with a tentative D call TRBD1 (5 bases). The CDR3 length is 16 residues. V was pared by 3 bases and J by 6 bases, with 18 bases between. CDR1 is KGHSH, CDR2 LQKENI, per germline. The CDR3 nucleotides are TGTGCCAGCTCACCGCAGCAGCAAGGGCAGGGTCAGCCCCAGCATTTT. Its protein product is CASSPQQQGQGQPQHF.

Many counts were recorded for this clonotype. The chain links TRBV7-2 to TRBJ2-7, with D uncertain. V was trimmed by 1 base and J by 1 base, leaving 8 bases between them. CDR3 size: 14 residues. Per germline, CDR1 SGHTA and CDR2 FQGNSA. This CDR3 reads CASSLVRASYEQYF. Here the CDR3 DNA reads TGTGCCAGCAGCTTAGTTAGAGCTTCCTACGAGCAGTACTTC.

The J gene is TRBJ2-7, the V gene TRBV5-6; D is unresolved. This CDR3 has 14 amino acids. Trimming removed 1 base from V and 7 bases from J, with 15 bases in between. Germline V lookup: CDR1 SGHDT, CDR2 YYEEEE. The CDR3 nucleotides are TGTGCCAGCAGCTTGACGGTCCTCTCCGGGGAGCAGTACTTC. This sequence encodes CASSLTVLSGEQYF.

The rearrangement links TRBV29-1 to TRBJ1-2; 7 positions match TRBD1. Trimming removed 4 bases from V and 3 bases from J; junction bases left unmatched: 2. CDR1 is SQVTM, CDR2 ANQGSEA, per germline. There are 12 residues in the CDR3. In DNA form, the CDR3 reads TGCAGCGTTGGTGGGACAGACTATGGCTACACCTTC. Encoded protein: CSVGGTDYGYTF.

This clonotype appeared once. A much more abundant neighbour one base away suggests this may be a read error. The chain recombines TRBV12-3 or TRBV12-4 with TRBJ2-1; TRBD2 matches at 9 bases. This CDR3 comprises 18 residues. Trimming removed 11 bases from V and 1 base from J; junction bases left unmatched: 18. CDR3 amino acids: CACNPGGGAGGSYNEQFF. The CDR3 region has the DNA TGTGCCTGCAACCCTGGCGGGGGGGCAGGTGGATCCTACAATGAGCAGTTCTTC.

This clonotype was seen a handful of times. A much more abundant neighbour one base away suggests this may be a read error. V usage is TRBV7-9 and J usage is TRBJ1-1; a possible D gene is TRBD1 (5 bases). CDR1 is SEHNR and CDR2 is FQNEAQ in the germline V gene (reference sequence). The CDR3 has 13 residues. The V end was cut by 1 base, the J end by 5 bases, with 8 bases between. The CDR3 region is CASSLDEGTEAFF. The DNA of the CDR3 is TGTGCCAGCAGCTTAGATGAGGGGACTGAAGCTTTCTTT.

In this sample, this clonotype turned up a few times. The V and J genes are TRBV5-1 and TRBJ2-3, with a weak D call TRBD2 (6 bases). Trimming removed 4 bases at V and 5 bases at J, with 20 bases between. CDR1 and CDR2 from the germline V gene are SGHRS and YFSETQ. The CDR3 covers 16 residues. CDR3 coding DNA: TGCGCCAGCAGCCCGGATGGCGGGACGGCAGGAGATACGCAGTATTTT. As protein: CASSPDGGTAGDTQYF.

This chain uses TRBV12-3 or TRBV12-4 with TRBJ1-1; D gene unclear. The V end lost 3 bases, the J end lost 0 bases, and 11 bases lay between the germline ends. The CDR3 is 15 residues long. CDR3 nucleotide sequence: TGTGCCAGCAGTTTTCAAGTTCGCATGAACACTGAAGCTTTCTTT. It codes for CASSFQVRMNTEAFF.

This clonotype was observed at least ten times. CDR3 nucleotide sequence: TGTGCCAGCAGAGGACAGGGAGGGTACACTGAAGCTTTCTTT. Protein: CASRGQGGYTEAFF. This chain connects TRBV6-1 to TRBJ1-1, with 8 bases aligning to TRBD1. The junction had 6 bases not matched to a gene; V was cut back by 6 bases and J by 3 bases. This CDR3 region has 14 residues. Germline CDR1 MNHNS, CDR2 SASEGT.

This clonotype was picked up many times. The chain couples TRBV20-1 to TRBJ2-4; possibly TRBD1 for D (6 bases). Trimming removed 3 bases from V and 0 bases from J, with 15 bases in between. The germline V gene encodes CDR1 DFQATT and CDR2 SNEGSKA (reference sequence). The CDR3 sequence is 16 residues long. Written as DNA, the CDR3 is TGCAGTGCTAGTGGGGGCTTGGAGATAGCCAAAAACATTCAGTACTTC. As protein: CSASGGLEIAKNIQYF.

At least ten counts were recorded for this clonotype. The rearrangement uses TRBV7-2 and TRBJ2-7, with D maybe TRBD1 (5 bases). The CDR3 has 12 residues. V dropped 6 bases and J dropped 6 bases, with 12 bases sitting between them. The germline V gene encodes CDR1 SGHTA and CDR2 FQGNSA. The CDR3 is CASSRTGTEQYF. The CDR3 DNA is TGTGCCAGCAGTCGCACAGGAACCGAGCAGTACTTC.

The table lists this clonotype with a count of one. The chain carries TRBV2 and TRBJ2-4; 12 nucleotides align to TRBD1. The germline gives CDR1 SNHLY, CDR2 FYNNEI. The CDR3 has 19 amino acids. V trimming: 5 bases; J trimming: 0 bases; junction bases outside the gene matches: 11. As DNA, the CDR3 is TGTGCCAGCAGTACACCCGGGACAGGGGGCTTCGGAGCCAAAAACATTCAGTACTTC. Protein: CASSTPGTGGFGAKNIQYF.

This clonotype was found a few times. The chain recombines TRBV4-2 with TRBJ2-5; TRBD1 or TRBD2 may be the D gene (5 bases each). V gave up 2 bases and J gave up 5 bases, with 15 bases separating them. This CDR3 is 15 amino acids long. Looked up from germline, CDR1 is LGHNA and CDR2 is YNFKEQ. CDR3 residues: CASSQPGRRMETQYF. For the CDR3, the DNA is TGTGCCAGCAGCCAACCGGGACGACGAATGGAGACCCAGTACTTC.

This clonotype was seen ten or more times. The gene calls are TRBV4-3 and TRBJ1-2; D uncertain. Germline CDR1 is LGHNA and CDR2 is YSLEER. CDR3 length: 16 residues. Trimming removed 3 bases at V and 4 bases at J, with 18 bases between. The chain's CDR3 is CASSQFAGSPPYGYTF. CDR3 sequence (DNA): TGCGCCAGCAGCCAGTTTGCAGGTTCTCCGCCCTATGGCTACACCTTC.

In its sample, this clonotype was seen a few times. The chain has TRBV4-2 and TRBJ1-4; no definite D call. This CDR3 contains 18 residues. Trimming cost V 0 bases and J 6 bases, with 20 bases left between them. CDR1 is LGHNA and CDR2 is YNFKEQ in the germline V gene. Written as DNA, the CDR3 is TGTGCCAGCAGCCAAGATACCCCCCATACGAGCCCGGATGAAAAACTGTTTTTT. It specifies CASSQDTPHTSPDEKLFF.

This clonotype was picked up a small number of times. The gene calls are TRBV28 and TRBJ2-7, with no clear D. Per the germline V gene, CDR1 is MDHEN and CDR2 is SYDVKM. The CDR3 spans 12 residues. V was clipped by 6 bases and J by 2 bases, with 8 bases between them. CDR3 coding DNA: TGTGCCAGCAGCCTTGACACCTACGAGCAGTACTTC. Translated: CASSLDTYEQYF. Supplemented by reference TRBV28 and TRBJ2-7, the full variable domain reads DVKVTQSSRYLVKRTGEKVFLECVQDMDHENMFWYRQDPGLGLRLIYFSYDVKMKEKGDIPEGYSVSREKKERFSLILESASTNQTSMYLCASSLDTYEQYFGPGTRLTVT.

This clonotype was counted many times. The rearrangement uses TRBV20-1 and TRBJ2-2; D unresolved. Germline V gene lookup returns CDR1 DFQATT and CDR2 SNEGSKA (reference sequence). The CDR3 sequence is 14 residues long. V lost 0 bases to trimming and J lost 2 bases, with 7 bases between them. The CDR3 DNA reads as TGCAGTGCTAGAGAGGACGGTAACACCGGGGAGCTGTTTTTT. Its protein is CSAREDGNTGELFF.

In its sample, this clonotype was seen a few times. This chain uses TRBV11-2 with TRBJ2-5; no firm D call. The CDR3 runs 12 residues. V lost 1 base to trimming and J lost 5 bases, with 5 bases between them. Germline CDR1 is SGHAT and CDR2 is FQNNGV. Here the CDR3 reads CASSLVDETQYF. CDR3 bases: TGTGCCAGCAGCTTAGTAGATGAGACCCAGTACTTC. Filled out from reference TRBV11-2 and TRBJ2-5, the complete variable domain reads EAGVAQSPRYKIIEKRQSVAFWCNPISGHATLYWYQQILGQGPKLLIQFQNNGVVDDSQLPKDRFSAERLKGVDSTLKIQPAKLEDSAVYLCASSLVDETQYFGPGTRLLVL.

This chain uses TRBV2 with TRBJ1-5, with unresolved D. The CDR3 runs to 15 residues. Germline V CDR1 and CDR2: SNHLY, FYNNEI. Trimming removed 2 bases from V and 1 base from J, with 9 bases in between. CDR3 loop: CASSESEWSNQPQHF. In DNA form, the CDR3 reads TGTGCCAGCAGTGAATCGGAGTGGAGCAATCAGCCCCAGCATTTT.

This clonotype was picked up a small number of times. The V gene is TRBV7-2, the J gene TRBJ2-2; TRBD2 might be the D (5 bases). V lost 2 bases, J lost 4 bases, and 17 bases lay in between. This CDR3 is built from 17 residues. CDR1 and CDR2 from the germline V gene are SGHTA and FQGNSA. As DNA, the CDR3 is TGTGCCAGCAGCTTAACCCTTAACCCGCGGGTCACCGGGGAGCTGTTTTTT. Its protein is CASSLTLNPRVTGELFF.

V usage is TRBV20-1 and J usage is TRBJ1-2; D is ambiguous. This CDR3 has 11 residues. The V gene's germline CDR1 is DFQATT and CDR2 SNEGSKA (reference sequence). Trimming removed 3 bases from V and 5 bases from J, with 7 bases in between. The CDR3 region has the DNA TGCAGTGCTAGTAGGGATTATGGCTACACCTTC. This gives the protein CSASRDYGYTF.

The CDR3 region is CASSRQGGTEAFF. CDR3 nucleotides: TGTGCCAGCAGTAGACAGGGAGGCACTGAAGCTTTCTTT. The chain uses TRBV27 and TRBJ1-1, with 7 bases lining up with TRBD1. Trimming at V came to 5 bases and at J to 4 bases, leaving 4 bases not matched to a gene. Per the germline V gene, CDR1 is MNHEY and CDR2 is SMNVEV (reference sequence). The CDR3 runs to 13 residues.